A selection of T cell receptor beta chains follows, all from one sample in a study of blood T cells in healthy people across ages. TCRdb called the 5' RACE reads again in MiXCR, with one record for every CDR3 protein. The sample yields fewer than 700,000 distinct CDR3 sequences, less than 45% seen once. The sample taken for sequencing was blood. Receptor source: a man of 80 years or more in good health. The CDR3 runs from the conserved cysteine through the conserved F or W. D genes are given only for firm matches. Rows give clone size only sometimes, using once, few, many, or a class for an expanded clone.

TGTGCCAGCAGCCCAGGAGGGCGGAGGGGGCGTGAAAAACTGTTTTTT	CASSPGGRRGREKLFF	once	TRBD1	TRBV9	TRBJ1-4
TGTGCCAGCAGCCTAAGCGACAGGGGTAGTAGCGGGAATATTGAGCAGTTCTTC	CASSLSDRGSSGNIEQFF	.	.	TRBV7-8	TRBJ2-1
TGCAGTGCTAGAGCTCAACAGGGCTGGAAAACTGAAGCTTTCTTT	CSARAQQGWKTEAFF	few	.	TRBV20-1	TRBJ1-1
TGTGCCAGCAGTGCCCGGGACCGTTACAATGAGCAGTACTTC	CASSARDRYNEQYF	.	.	TRBV11-3	TRBJ2-4
TGTGCCAGCAGTTTAAATAGGGGGACAGGGCATGGCTACACCTTC	CASSLNRGTGHGYTF	.	TRBD1	TRBV27	TRBJ1-2
TGTGCCAGCAGCTTAGGGAGGGGATCGGCACCCCTCCACTTT	CASSLGRGSAPLHF	few	.	TRBV13	TRBJ1-6
TGTGCCAGCAGCAGGGGGGGACAGGGACAACAAGAGACCCAGTACTTC	CASSRGGQGQQETQYF	few	TRBD1	TRBV5-6	TRBJ2-5
TGTGCCAGCAGAAAAGGACATACCAACTATGGCTACACCTTC	CASRKGHTNYGYTF	.	.	TRBV6-2/TRBV6-3	TRBJ1-2
TGTGCCTCCCAAGACACGGGGAGCTCCTACGAGCAGTACTTC	CASQDTGSSYEQYF	.	.	TRBV2	TRBJ2-7
TGCGCCAGCAGCTTGGCCCGGGGCTTGGGGGCGGGGGTCACCTACAATGAGCAGTACTTC	CASSLARGLGAGVTYNEQYF	.	.	TRBV5-1	TRBJ2-7
TGTGCCAGCAGCCCCGACCCCGTGGGGGACAGCTCCTACAATGAGCAGTACTTC	CASSPDPVGDSSYNEQYF	.	TRBD1	TRBV7-2	TRBJ2-7
TGTGCCAGCAGCGGGGGACAGTTTGTATCCTACGAGCAGTACTTC	CASSGGQFVSYEQYF	few	TRBD1	TRBV5-6	TRBJ2-7
TGTGCCAGCAGTGACCCGGGACAGGGTCCCACTGAAGCTTTCTTT	CASSDPGQGPTEAFF	.	TRBD1	TRBV6-1	TRBJ1-1
TGTGCCATCAGTACTAGCGGTTCCTACAATGAGCAGTACTTC	CAISTSGSYNEQYF	.	TRBD2	TRBV10-3	TRBJ2-5
TGTGCCAGCAGCCGATCAAGCGGCTACGAGCAGTACTTC	CASSRSSGYEQYF	few	.	TRBV14	TRBJ2-7
TGTGCCAGCAGACCGGACCGATCGAATGAGCAGTACTTC	CASRPDRSNEQYF	.	.	TRBV6-1	TRBJ2-5
TGCGCCAGCAGCTTGTCTCTCCTTACGGGGGACCTCCCCACAGATACGCAGTATTTT	CASSLSLLTGDLPTDTQYF	.	.	TRBV5-1	TRBJ2-3
TGCGCCGGCAGCAGAGAAGATACGCAGTATTTT	CAGSREDTQYF	.	.	TRBV5-1	TRBJ2-3
TGTGCCAGCAGCTTGGGCAGGGGATGGAGTGGCTACACCTTC	CASSLGRGWSGYTF	.	.	TRBV5-6	TRBJ1-2
TGTGCCAGCAGCCTAGCTAGCGGGGGGCCCTTCTCCTATAGCACAGATACGCAGTATTTT	CASSLASGGPFSYSTDTQYF	few	TRBD2	TRBV11-2	TRBJ2-3